The rows below give T cell receptor beta chains drawn from one sample of a study of blood T cell repertoires in COVID-19. The table came from immunoSEQ multiplex PCR; TCRdb's copy has only in-frame clones and leaves some out. The sample holds 450,000 or so clones, 90% seen once. The sample comprised PBMCs or T cells enriched from blood (not recorded which). These receptors all stem from a man between 18 and 29 years old who had recovered from COVID-19. The CDR3 runs from the conserved cysteine through the conserved F or W. Each record gives: clone size, D gene, V gene, J gene, CDR3 DNA, CDR3 protein. A D gene is named only where the DNA matches it firmly. Size tells how often a clone was seen (once, few, many) or the class of an expanded clone, and some rows leave it out.

.	TRBD1	TRBV19	TRBJ1-2	TGTGCCAGTGTGGACAGGAGATCTGCTAACTATGGCTACACCTTC	CASVDRRSANYGYTF
.	.	TRBV2	TRBJ1-1	TGTGCCAGCAGTCCCGACAGTCACCCCACAAACGTAGCTTTCTTT	CASSPDSHPTNVAFF
.	.	TRBV18	TRBJ1-1	TGTGCCAGCTCATCTTCGAACACTGAAGCTTTCTTT	CASSSSNTEAFF
.	TRBD1	TRBV19	TRBJ1-1	TGTGCCAGTAGTTCGCAGGACAGGTGGAACACTGAAGCTTTCTTT	CASSSQDRWNTEAFF
once	.	TRBV2	TRBJ1-5	TGTGCCAGCAGTGAATCAACTCCCTATAGCAATCAGCCCCAGCATTTT	CASSESTPYSNQPQHF
.	TRBD1	TRBV2	TRBJ1-6	TGTGCCAGCAGTGAAGCAGCGGGACAGGGAAATTCACCCCTCCACTTT	CASSEAAGQGNSPLHF
.	TRBD2	TRBV6-5	TRBJ2-3	TGTGCCAGCAGTTACTCATGGGGGGGAGGCACAGATACGCAGTATTTT	CASSYSWGGGTDTQYF
.	.	TRBV6-5	TRBJ2-2	TGTGCCAGCAGTTACCGGGGTCCTCGAGTCGGGGAGCTGTTTTTT	CASSYRGPRVGELFF
.	.	TRBV24-1	TRBJ2-2	TGTGCCACCAGACGGGGTACCACCGGGGAGCTGTTTTTT	CATRRGTTGELFF
.	TRBD1	TRBV7-9	TRBJ1-1	TGTGCCAGCAGCTTAGAACAAGAGGGGGCGCGTCCGGGGAACACTGAAGCTTTCTTT	CASSLEQEGARPGNTEAFF
few	.	TRBV7-3	TRBJ1-5	TGTGCCAGCAGCTTAAGGGCAAATCAGCCCCAGCATTTT	CASSLRANQPQHF
.	.	TRBV5-4	TRBJ1-2	TGTGCCAGCACCTCCGGGGATGGACGGAGCTATGGCTACACCTTC	CASTSGDGRSYGYTF
once	.	TRBV25-1	TRBJ2-5	TGTGCCAGCATGGCGTTGGGAGGAGAGACCCAGTACTTC	CASMALGGETQYF
.	.	TRBV20-1	TRBJ1-1	TGCAGTGTTCCACGGGGGGTAGGAGCTTTCTTT	CSVPRGVGAFF
.	TRBD2	TRBV30	TRBJ2-1	TGTGCCCGGTGGGGGGGGACTAGCAATGAGCAGTTCTTC	CARWGGTSNEQFF
.	.	TRBV11-2	TRBJ1-3	TGTGCCAGCAGCCTTGCTGGAGCGCCTGGAAACACCATATATTTT	CASSLAGAPGNTIYF
few	TRBD1	TRBV19	TRBJ1-1	TGTGCCAGTAGTAAGCTCCCGGGGGACAGGGGCGGGGAAGCTTTCTTT	CASSKLPGDRGGEAFF
.	.	TRBV24-1	TRBJ1-6	TGTGCCACCAGTGATTTCTATGGACAGATTAATTCACCCCTCCACTTT	CATSDFYGQINSPLHF
.	.	TRBV3-1/TRBV3-2	TRBJ1-1	TGTGCCAGCACCGCGACGGGAATGAACACTGAAGCTTTCTTT	CASTATGMNTEAFF
.	.	TRBV28	TRBJ2-6	TGTGCCAGCAGTCCCCCCCAGGGAGGATGGCCGTCTGGGGCCAACGTCCTGACTTTC	CASSPPQGGWPSGANVLTF
.	.	TRBV12-3/TRBV12-4	TRBJ1-6	TGTGCCAGCAGTGCCGGAGCACCCCTCCACTTT	CASSAGAPLHF
.	TRBD1	TRBV28	TRBJ1-4	TGTGCCAGCAGTTTCGGGGACAGGTCTAATGAAAAACTGTTTTTT	CASSFGDRSNEKLFF
.	.	TRBV3-1/TRBV3-2	TRBJ1-2	TGTGCCAGCAGCCCCAGGGCAAACTATGGCTACACCTTC	CASSPRANYGYTF
.	.	TRBV28	TRBJ1-6	TGTGCCAGCAGTTACGCGGGAAGGAATTCACCCCTCCACTTT	CASSYAGRNSPLHF
few	.	TRBV28	TRBJ1-5	TGTGCCAGCAGTTTAGAGCTACCTAATCAGCCCCAGCATTTT	CASSLELPNQPQHF
.	.	TRBV11-2	TRBJ2-3	TGTGCCAGCAGTGGGGCCCCGACAGTCCCACAAGCGCAGTATTTT	CASSGAPTVPQAQYF
.	TRBD1	TRBV5-5	TRBJ1-5	TGTGCCAGCAGCTTGGGGGGACAGGGGTATCAGCCCCAGCATTTT	CASSLGGQGYQPQHF
few	.	TRBV5-4	TRBJ2-7	TGTGCCAGCAGCTCATTGACGCTGGGGGGTGAGCAGTACTTC	CASSSLTLGGEQYF
.	.	TRBV5-1	TRBJ2-2	TGCGCCAGCAGATTGGCACCAGGGACCAGGGGCGGGGAGCTGTTTTTT	CASRLAPGTRGGELFF
.	.	TRBV28	TRBJ1-5	TGTGCCAGCCTCTACAGGCCTAGCAATCAGCCCCAGCATTTT	CASLYRPSNQPQHF
once	TRBD2	TRBV5-4	TRBJ2-1	TGTGCCAGCAGCCCTCCCGGTGAACTAGCGGGGTACAATGAGCAGTTCTTC	CASSPPGELAGYNEQFF
.	TRBD2	TRBV5-4	TRBJ2-2	TGTGCCAGCAGCTTGGCCGGACTAGCGAGCACCGGGGAGCTGTTTTTT	CASSLAGLASTGELFF
few	TRBD2	TRBV15	TRBJ2-7	TGTGCCACCAGCAGAGATCGCGGGAGGAACGAGCAGTACTTC	CATSRDRGRNEQYF
.	.	TRBV6-5	TRBJ2-7	TGTGCCAGCAGTTACTCGAATCTCAGGGGACCCTACGAGCAGTACTTC	CASSYSNLRGPYEQYF
once	TRBD1	TRBV19	TRBJ1-2	TGTGCCAGTAGTATCCCGTTTCTCGACAGGGGGCATGGCTACACCTTC	CASSIPFLDRGHGYTF
few	TRBD1	TRBV12-5	TRBJ1-1	TGTGCTAGTGGTATAGAGACAGGGATGAGGACTGAAGCTTTCTTT	CASGIETGMRTEAFF
.	.	TRBV13	TRBJ1-6	TGTGCCAGCAGCCCCCGCGATAATTCACCCCTCCACTTT	CASSPRDNSPLHF
once	TRBD1	TRBV18	TRBJ1-5	TGTGCCAGCTCTCCTTCAGGGGGCGGCAATCAGCCCCAGCATTTT	CASSPSGGGNQPQHF
.	TRBD1	TRBV7-3	TRBJ2-1	TGTGCCAGCAGCCCGGGACAGGTCCGCACCGATAAGCAGTTCTTC	CASSPGQVRTDKQFF
.	TRBD2	TRBV14	TRBJ2-7	TGTGCCAGCAGCGCGACTAGCGGAAAAAACTACGAGCAGTACTTC	CASSATSGKNYEQYF
.	.	TRBV3-1/TRBV3-2	TRBJ1-2	TGTGCCAGCAGCCATTGGGGGGACGACTATGGCTACACCTTC	CASSHWGDDYGYTF
.	.	TRBV5-6	TRBJ2-5	TGTGCCAGCAGCTTGATCGGGGGAAGTCGAGAGACCCAGTACTTC	CASSLIGGSRETQYF
once	TRBD2	TRBV28	TRBJ2-1	TGTGCCAGCATCGCTAGCGGGAGGGCCATCGAGCAGTTCTTC	CASIASGRAIEQFF
.	TRBD2	TRBV6-5	TRBJ2-7	TGTGCCAGCAGCTCAACTAGCGGGAGCTACGAGCAGTACTTC	CASSSTSGSYEQYF
few	TRBD1	TRBV29-1	TRBJ2-1	TGCAGCGTTCCAGCCAGGGGGCAAAGGGATGAGCAGTTCTTC	CSVPARGQRDEQFF
once	.	TRBV5-4	TRBJ2-1	TGTGCCAGCAGCTCCGGGGGTTCCTACAATGAGCAGTTCTTC	CASSSGGSYNEQFF
.	TRBD2	TRBV5-4	TRBJ2-7	TGTGCCAGCAGTCCAAGCGGGGGGTCCTACGAGCAGTACTTC	CASSPSGGSYEQYF